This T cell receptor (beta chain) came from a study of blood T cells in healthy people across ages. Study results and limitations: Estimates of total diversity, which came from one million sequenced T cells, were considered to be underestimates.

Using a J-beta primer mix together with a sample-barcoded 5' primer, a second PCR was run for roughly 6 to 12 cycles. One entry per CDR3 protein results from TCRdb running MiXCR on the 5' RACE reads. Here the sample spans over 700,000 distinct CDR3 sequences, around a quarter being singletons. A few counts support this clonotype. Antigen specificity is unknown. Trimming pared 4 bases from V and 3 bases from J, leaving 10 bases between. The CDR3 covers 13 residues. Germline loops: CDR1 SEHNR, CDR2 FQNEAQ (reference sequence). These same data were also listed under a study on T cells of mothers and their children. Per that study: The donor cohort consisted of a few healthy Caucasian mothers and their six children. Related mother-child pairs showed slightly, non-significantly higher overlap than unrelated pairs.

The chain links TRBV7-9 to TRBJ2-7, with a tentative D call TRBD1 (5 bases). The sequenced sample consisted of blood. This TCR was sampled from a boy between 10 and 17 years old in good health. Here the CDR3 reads CASSYETDYEQYF. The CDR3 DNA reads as TGTGCCAGCAGCTACGAGACAGACTACGAGCAGTACTTC.